Below, one T cell receptor (beta chain) is given with its context. The data were obtained in a study of T cell repertoires in cytomegalovirus infection. TCRdb ran MiXCR on the reads and lists one entry per CDR3 protein. The sample lists nearly 550,000 distinct CDR3 sequences, more than 15% occurring once. Sequenced material: CD8+ T cells from PBMCs. The TCR originated in a human donor in good health (CMV status not recorded). Some clones in this sample may be carry-over from other donors' samples.

This CDR3 is CASSPANRDTQYF. The CDR3 DNA reads as TGTGCCAGTAGTCCAGCCAACCGGGATACGCAGTATTTT. The chain couples TRBV19 to TRBJ2-3; D ambiguous. Germline V lookup: CDR1 LNHDA, CDR2 SQIVND (reference sequence). Deletions cut 5 bases from V and 6 bases from J, with 12 bases between. The CDR3 is made up of 13 amino acids.